This T cell receptor (beta chain) was identified during a study of cytomegalovirus exposure and HLA in healthy donors. There are 13 residues in the CDR3. Germline V gene lookup returns CDR1 ENHRY and CDR2 SYGVKD. V was trimmed by 6 bases and J by 1 base, leaving 9 bases between them. Notes on this clone: The antigen is undetermined.

Whole-study results and caveats: A list of 150 to 200 TCR beta chains associated with cytomegalovirus was given.

In the PCR, 60 Vbeta and 13 Jbeta primers were used. As processed by the authors: In a later analysis, some 80 million unique TCR beta chains included roughly 11 million shared by two or more donors. Profiling relied on immunoSEQ multiplex PCR, and the TCRdb table lists in-frame clones only, not all of them. V, J and clone size reflect that table, while D and trimming were determined from the DNA. The repertoire includes around 170,000 clones, roughly 75% of them detected once, and more than 5% sits in the top ten. This chain uses TRBV10-3 with TRBJ1-1; tentatively, D is TRBD1 (6 bases). This receptor was identified in a man aged 40-50 years in good health and CMV-seronegative. Sequencing was carried out using PBMCs. CDR3 protein: CAISAGANTEAFF. The CDR3 nucleotides read TGTGCCATCAGCGCAGGGGCGAACACTGAAGCTTTCTTT.